This TCR beta chain was recorded in a study of blood T cell repertoires in COVID-19. Study in general: Nucleic acid was either cDNA or gDNA, and it came from T cells, B-cell-depleted T cells, or PBMCs.

The CDR3 sequence is 12 residues long. Germline-derived CDR1 and CDR2 are ENHRY and SYGVKD. V was clipped by 4 bases and J by 8 bases, with 11 bases between them. Generated by immunoSEQ multiplex PCR, the TCRdb table keeps only in-frame clones and is missing some. The table lists roughly 230,000 clones, approximately 84% of them singletons, with more than 4% in the top ten. The sample comprised peripheral blood. The chain couples TRBV10-3 to TRBJ1-2, with no clear D. The source is a man aged 45-65 years with acute or convalescent COVID-19. CDR3 residues: CAISVGGLGYTF. CDR3 DNA sequence: TGTGCCATCAGTGTAGGAGGGCTGGGCTACACCTTC.